This T cell receptor (beta chain) stems from a study of control samples from healthy donors and cancer patients. The protocol was immunoSEQ multiplex PCR, while the TCRdb copy is restricted to in-frame clones and leaves out a portion. The data contain 80,000 to 100,000 clones, 80% to 95% of them singletons. This CDR3 has 18 residues. Germline CDR1 reads SGHRS; CDR2 reads YFSETQ. The V and J ends lost 1 base and 0 bases respectively, with 18 bases between them. Specimen: blood. The chain has TRBV5-1 and TRBJ2-3; D is tentatively TRBD1 or TRBD2 (5 bases each). This TCR derives from a human donor in good health. The donor label of this sample is uncertain. The CDR3 region is CASSLRGATPRSTDTQYF. CDR3 nucleotides: TGCGCCAGCAGCTTGAGAGGGGCAACCCCTAGGAGCACAGATACGCAGTATTTT.